The T cell receptor (beta chain) under discussion was sequenced for a study of response to subunit inactivated influenza vaccine. Whole-study results and caveats: There was a suggestion from the authors that each seasonal influenza vaccination recruits few new T cells.

The CDR3 runs 13 residues. The V segment lost 5 bases and the J segment 5 bases; nucleotides outside the gene matches: 4. Germline V lookup: CDR1 LNHNV, CDR2 YYDKDF (reference sequence). TCRdb re-called the RT-PCR reads through MiXCR, storing one row per CDR3 protein. This sample has 650,000 to 800,000 distinct CDR3 sequences, with more than 11% found just once. On this clonotype itself: Its antigen is unknown.

This clonotype was obtained from a man aged 50-60 years who received an inactivated influenza vaccine. The rearrangement joins TRBV15 to TRBJ1-2; 8 bases align to TRBD1. Sequenced here: PBMCs from blood, sampled roughly 2 weeks before vaccination. CDR3 region: CATSAGQAYGYTF. DNA of the CDR3: TGTGCCACCAGCGCGGGACAGGCTTATGGCTACACCTTC.